The rows below give T cell receptor beta chains drawn from one sample of a study of T cell responses to AZD1222 COVID-19 vaccine. Some clones are missing from TCRdb's copy, which holds only in-frame ones; the method was immunoSEQ multiplex PCR. The sample records roughly 100,000 clones, roughly nine tenths being singletons. The sequencing used peripheral blood, collected 28 days after the second AZD1222 dose. These receptors came from an adult who received the AZD1222 COVID-19 vaccine. CDR3s include the opening cysteine and the closing phenylalanine or tryptophan. The order of the fields is J gene, V gene, clone size, D gene, CDR3 DNA, CDR3 protein. The D gene is left open where the match is weak. A row's size may be missing; if present it is once, few, many or a size class.

j_call: TRBJ2-5; v_call: TRBV18; clone_size: .; d_call: .; cdr3_nt: TGTGCCAGCTCCCGCCCTCGGGTTGAGACCCAGTACTTC; cdr3_aa: CASSRPRVETQYF
j_call: TRBJ2-1; v_call: TRBV20-1; clone_size: .; d_call: .; cdr3_nt: TGCAGTGCTAGTGACGGGAGCTGGTCCTACAATGAGCAGTTCTTC; cdr3_aa: CSASDGSWSYNEQFF
j_call: TRBJ1-4; v_call: TRBV7-9; clone_size: few; d_call: .; cdr3_nt: TGTGCCAGCAGCCCAAGGGACGGCGCAACTAATGAAAAACTGTTTTTT; cdr3_aa: CASSPRDGATNEKLFF
j_call: TRBJ1-1; v_call: TRBV4-1; clone_size: .; d_call: .; cdr3_nt: TGCGCCAGCAGCCAAGAACCAGGGAAATCAGCTTTCTTT; cdr3_aa: CASSQEPGKSAFF
j_call: TRBJ2-3; v_call: TRBV7-2; clone_size: .; d_call: TRBD2; cdr3_nt: TGTGCCAGCAGCTTAAATTCGCTAGCGGGAGTAGATACGCAGTATTTT; cdr3_aa: CASSLNSLAGVDTQYF
j_call: TRBJ1-2; v_call: TRBV19; clone_size: .; d_call: .; cdr3_nt: TGTGCCAGTAGCGGGGTTTTTTATGGCTACACCTTC; cdr3_aa: CASSGVFYGYTF
j_call: TRBJ1-3; v_call: TRBV6-5; clone_size: .; d_call: .; cdr3_nt: TGTGCCAGCAGCAAGAACGGAAACACCATATATTTT; cdr3_aa: CASSKNGNTIYF
j_call: TRBJ1-5; v_call: TRBV27; clone_size: .; d_call: TRBD1; cdr3_nt: TGTGCCAGCAGCCCGGACAGGGGAGGGAGTCAGCCCCAGCATTTT; cdr3_aa: CASSPDRGGSQPQHF
j_call: TRBJ1-3; v_call: TRBV18; clone_size: .; d_call: .; cdr3_nt: TGTGCCAGCTCACCACAGTTGGTGGACTCTGGAAACACCATATATTTT; cdr3_aa: CASSPQLVDSGNTIYF
j_call: TRBJ2-3; v_call: TRBV18; clone_size: .; d_call: TRBD2; cdr3_nt: TGTGCCAGCTCACCACGGACTAGCGGTCTCACAGATACGCAGTATTTT; cdr3_aa: CASSPRTSGLTDTQYF